The clone carrying this T cell receptor (beta chain) turned up a few times. Its specificity is unknown. Germline assignment: CDR1 LGHNA and CDR2 YNFKEQ. There are 20 residues in the CDR3. Trimming stripped 0 bases from V and 0 bases from J, with 21 bases between. TCRdb recomputed calls from the reads with MiXCR, one row per CDR3 protein. The table lists 95,000 to 150,000 distinct CDR3 sequences, around 32% of them singletons. The entry originates in a study of T cell repertoires in cytomegalovirus infection. Overall study: Public TCR beta signatures provided an indication of both CMV infection and a matching HLA type.

General study results and limits: Summed frequency of shared TCR beta families picked out CMV carriers who also had the relevant HLA. There were HLA-C-restricted CMV-specific TCR beta clonotypes dominating the ex vivo response.

The receptor's source is a human donor in good health (CMV status not recorded). Some clones in this sample may be carry-over from other donors' samples. This sample comprised CD8+ T cells from cultured PBMCs, obtained from culture after CMV antigen stimulation. The V call is TRBV4-2, the J call TRBJ1-5; weak D call: TRBD1 (6 bases). The CDR3 nucleotides read TGTGCCAGCAGCCAAGATTGGTCCAGGGGCCCTCCCGCTAGCAATCAGCCCCAGCATTTT. This codes for CASSQDWSRGPPASNQPQHF.